The clone carrying this T cell receptor beta chain turned up a few times. This specimen belongs to a study of T-cell reconstitution after alpha-beta-depleted transplantation in children. Unique molecular identifiers were incorporated during preparation of the TCRbeta library. TCRdb re-called the PCR reads with MiXCR, one entry per CDR3 protein. The sample shows just under 550,000 distinct CDR3 sequences, around 16% of them seen only once. This sequence was found in a human donor who donated a stem cell graft to a child with acute lymphoblastic leukemia. The sample in question was PBMCs from the stem cell graft donor, obtained from the stem cell graft.

The CDR3 loop is CASSYSGTGSNEQYF. DNA of the CDR3: TGTGCCAGCAGTTACTCGGGGACAGGGTCAAACGAGCAGTACTTC. V gene TRBV6-5 combines with J gene TRBJ2-7; 9 nucleotides agree with TRBD1. V lost 0 bases to trimming and J lost 5 bases; unmatched junction nucleotides: 5. The CDR3 length is 15 residues. From germline, CDR1 is MNHEY and CDR2 SVGAGI.